This T cell receptor (beta chain) was found in a study of cytomegalovirus exposure and HLA in healthy donors. Background on the study: The same platform was used for the 120 or so validation repertoires as for the 666 first-cohort repertoires, as reported in a later analysis. Points from the study as a whole: In vitro experiments confirmed that a few CMV-associated chains were specific for CMV antigens.

V shed 5 bases and J 3 bases; nucleotides not matched to a gene: 3. The CDR3 has 13 residues. Germline V gives CDR1 SGHTA, CDR2 FQGNSA. Measured with immunoSEQ multiplex PCR; TCRdb has only the in-frame clones, and not every one. The table records tens of thousands of clones, less than 96% of them present only once. About this clone itself: Its antigen is undetermined. Distinct nucleotide sequences in the sample also encode this CDR3.

The chain joins TRBV7-2 to TRBJ1-1, with 7 nucleotides matching TRBD1. Sequencing was carried out using PBMCs. The TCR comes from a young man in good health and CMV-seropositive. Written as DNA, the CDR3 is TGTGCCAGCAGCCCCACAGGGGACACTGAAGCTTTCTTT. This sequence encodes CASSPTGDTEAFF.